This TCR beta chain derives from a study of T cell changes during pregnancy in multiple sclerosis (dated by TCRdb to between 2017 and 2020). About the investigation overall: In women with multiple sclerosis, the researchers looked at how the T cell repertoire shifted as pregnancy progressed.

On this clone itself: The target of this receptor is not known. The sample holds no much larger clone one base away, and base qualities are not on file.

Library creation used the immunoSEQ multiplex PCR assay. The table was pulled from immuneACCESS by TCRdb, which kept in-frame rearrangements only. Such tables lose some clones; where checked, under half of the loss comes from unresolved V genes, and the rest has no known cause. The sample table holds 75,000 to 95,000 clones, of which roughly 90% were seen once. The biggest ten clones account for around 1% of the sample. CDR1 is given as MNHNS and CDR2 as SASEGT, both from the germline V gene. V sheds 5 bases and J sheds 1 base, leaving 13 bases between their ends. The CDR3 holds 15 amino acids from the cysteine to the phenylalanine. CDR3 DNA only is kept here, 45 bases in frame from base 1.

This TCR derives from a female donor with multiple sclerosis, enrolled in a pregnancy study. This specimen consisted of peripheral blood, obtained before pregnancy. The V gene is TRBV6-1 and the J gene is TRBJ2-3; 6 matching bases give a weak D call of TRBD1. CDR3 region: CASSTDRTRTDTQYF. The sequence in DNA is TGTGCCAGCAGTACTGACAGGACCCGCACAGATACGCAGTATTTT.